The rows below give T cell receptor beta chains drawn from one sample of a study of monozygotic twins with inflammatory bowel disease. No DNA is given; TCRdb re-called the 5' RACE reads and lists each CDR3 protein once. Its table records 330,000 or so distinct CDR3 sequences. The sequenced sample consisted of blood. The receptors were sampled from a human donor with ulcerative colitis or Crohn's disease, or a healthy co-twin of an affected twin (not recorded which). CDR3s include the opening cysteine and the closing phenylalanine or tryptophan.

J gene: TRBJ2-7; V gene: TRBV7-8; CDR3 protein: CASSPPGQGNEQYF
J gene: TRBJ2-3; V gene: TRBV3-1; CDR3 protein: CASSSGYTQYF
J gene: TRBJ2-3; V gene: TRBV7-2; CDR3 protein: CASSTVPRPSTDTQYF
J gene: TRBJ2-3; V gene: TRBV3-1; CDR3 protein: CASSRDIWDTQYF
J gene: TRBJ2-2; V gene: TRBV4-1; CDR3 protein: CASSHNRDPGELFF
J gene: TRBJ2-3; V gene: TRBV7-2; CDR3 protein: CASSRDHSDTQYF
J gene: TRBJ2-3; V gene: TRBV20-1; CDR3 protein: CSALRRLAGDTQYF
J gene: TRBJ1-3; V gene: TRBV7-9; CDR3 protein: CASSKGRGEGNTIYF
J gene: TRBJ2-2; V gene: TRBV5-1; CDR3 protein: CASSLRGWELFF
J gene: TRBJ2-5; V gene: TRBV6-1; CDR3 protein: CASSAVQETQYF
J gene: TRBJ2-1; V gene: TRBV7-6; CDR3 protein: CASAKRQGPYNEQFF
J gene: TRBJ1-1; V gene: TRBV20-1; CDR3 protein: CSARGDGDTEAFF
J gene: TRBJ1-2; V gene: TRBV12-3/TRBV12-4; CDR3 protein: CASSFGTGYGYTF
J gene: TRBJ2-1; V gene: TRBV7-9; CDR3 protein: CASVSGTAVYNEQFF
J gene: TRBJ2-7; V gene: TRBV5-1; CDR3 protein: CASSLGDPTYEQYF
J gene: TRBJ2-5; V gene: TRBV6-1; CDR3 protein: CASSVGDQETQYF
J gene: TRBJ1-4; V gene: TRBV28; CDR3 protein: CASSLRTFSEKLFF
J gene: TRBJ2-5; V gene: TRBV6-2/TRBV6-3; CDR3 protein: CASSSPPPQETQYF
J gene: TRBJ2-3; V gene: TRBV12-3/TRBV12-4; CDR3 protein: CASCRGGVGTDTQYF
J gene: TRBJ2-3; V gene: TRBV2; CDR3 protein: CASSAPGQGNTDTQYF
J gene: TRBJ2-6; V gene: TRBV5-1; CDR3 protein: CASRDRTFSGANVLTF
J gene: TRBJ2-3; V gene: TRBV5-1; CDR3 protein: CASSLEWRDTQYF
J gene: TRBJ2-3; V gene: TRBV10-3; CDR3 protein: CAISEVAGADYFEDTQYF
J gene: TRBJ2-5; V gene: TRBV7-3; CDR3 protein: CASSLGTEETQYF
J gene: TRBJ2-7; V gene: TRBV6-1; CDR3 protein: CASLERSYGEQYF
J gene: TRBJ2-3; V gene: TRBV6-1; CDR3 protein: CASSDRGPDTQYF
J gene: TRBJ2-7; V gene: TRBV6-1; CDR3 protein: CASSLLFSGGFSYEQYF
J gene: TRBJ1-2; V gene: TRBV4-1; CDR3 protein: CASSQVGPGYGYTF
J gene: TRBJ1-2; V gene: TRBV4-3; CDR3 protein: CASSQERGPNYGYTF
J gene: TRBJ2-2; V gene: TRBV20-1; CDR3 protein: CSGQDISGRSNTGELFF
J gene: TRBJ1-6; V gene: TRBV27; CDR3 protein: CASSFTASSYNSPLHF
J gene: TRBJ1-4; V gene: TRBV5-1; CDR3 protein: CASAPGQQNEKLFF
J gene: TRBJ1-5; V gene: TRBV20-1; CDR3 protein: CSVALPGLSNQPQHF
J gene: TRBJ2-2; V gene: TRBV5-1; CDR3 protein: CASSLSRTVNTGELFF
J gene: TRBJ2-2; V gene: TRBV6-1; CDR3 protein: CASKKSGFGGELFF
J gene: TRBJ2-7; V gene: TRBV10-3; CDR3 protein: CAIGQLGEQYF
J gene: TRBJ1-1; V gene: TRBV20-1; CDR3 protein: CSARSVNTEAFF